A single sample gave rise to the 22 T cell receptor beta chains below, sequenced in a study of neurological immune-mediated disorders. TCRdb passed the 5' RACE reads through MiXCR, listing each CDR3 protein once. The profile shows 60,000 to 75,000 distinct CDR3 sequences, about 8.9% of them singletons. Time point: longitudinal time-point 2. Specimen: PBMCs. The source of these receptors is a man under 40 in good health.

At least ten counts were recorded for this clonotype. CDR3 sequence: CASSSSGAANYGYTF. The CDR3 DNA follows: TGTGCCAGCAGTTCTTCCGGGGCCGCCAACTATGGCTACACCTTC. The V call is TRBV6-1, the J call TRBJ1-2, with D possibly matching TRBD1 (5 bases). Germline V gene lookup returns CDR1 MNHNS and CDR2 SASEGT. With 5 bases removed from V and 2 bases from J, the gap between germline ends came to 15 bases. The CDR3 length is 15 residues.

This clonotype was seen ten or more times. The V and J genes are TRBV12-3 or TRBV12-4 and TRBJ1-6; D remains unclear. With 7 bases removed from V and 7 bases from J, the gap between germline ends came to 14 bases. The CDR3 spans 14 residues. The CDR3 loop reads CASTRARWNSPLHF. CDR3 in DNA: TGTGCCAGCACAAGGGCCAGGTGGAATTCACCCCTCCACTTT.

The table lists this clonotype with many counts. The chain is built from TRBV20-1 and TRBJ1-1, with no clear D. The V end was cut by 1 base, the J end by 0 bases, with 12 bases between. From germline, CDR1 is DFQATT and CDR2 SNEGSKA (reference sequence). This CDR3 has 15 amino acids. The CDR3 DNA reads TGCAGTGCTAGAGTGTGGGAACAGTTGAACACTGAAGCTTTCTTT. Residues: CSARVWEQLNTEAFF.

This clonotype came up many times. The CDR3 DNA is TGTGCCAGCAGTTTCCGAAACATTCAGTACTTC. It is translated as CASSFRNIQYF. The gene calls are TRBV28 and TRBJ2-4; D ambiguous. Germline CDR1 and CDR2: MDHEN and SYDVKM. Trimming pared 3 bases from V and 6 bases from J, leaving 3 bases between. The CDR3 runs to 11 residues.

This chain uses TRBV20-1 with TRBJ2-7; 7 bases match TRBD2. V shed 5 bases and J 7 bases; nucleotides not matched to a gene: 11. CDR3 length equals 13 residues. CDR1 and CDR2 (germline): DFQATT, SNEGSKA (reference sequence). The CDR3 is CSAPGLVGREQYF. The CDR3 DNA reads as TGCAGTGCTCCTGGACTAGTAGGCCGTGAGCAGTACTTC.

This clonotype showed up many times. This chain links TRBV4-1 with TRBJ2-7; D call uncertain. V shed 0 bases and J shed 3 bases, with 9 bases lying between them. There are 14 residues in the CDR3. Germline V CDR1 and CDR2: MGHRA, YSYEKL. The CDR3 region is CASSQDGQLYEQYF. CDR3 sequence (DNA): TGCGCCAGCAGCCAAGATGGGCAGCTCTACGAGCAGTACTTC.

This clonotype was found many times. The chain combines TRBV10-3 with TRBJ1-1; no clear D. V shed 3 bases and J shed 1 base, with 9 bases lying between them. Germline CDR1 reads ENHRY; CDR2 reads SYGVKD. The CDR3 is made up of 14 amino acids. CDR3 sequence (DNA): TGTGCCATCAGTGAACCCACACGGAACACTGAAGCTTTCTTT. Amino acid sequence: CAISEPTRNTEAFF.

This clonotype was picked up many times. The chain uses TRBV28 and TRBJ1-1; D might be TRBD1 (6 bases). The CDR3 runs to 16 residues. The germline V gene encodes CDR1 MDHEN and CDR2 SYDVKM. The V end was cut by 7 bases, the J end by 5 bases, with 23 bases between. CDR3 in DNA: TGTGCCAGCACCGAATTAGGGCCAGGGGCTGTAACTGAAGCTTTCTTT. Translated: CASTELGPGAVTEAFF. The entire variable domain, with the rest obtained from reference TRBV28 and TRBJ1-1, is as follows: DVKVTQSSRYLVKRTGEKVFLECVQDMDHENMFWYRQDPGLGLRLIYFSYDVKMKEKGDIPEGYSVSREKKERFSLILESASTNQTSMYLCASTELGPGAVTEAFFGQGTRLTVV.

This clonotype was observed many times. V and J are TRBV27 and TRBJ1-3; TRBD1 matches 9 bases. Germline CDR1 reads MNHEY; CDR2 reads SMNVEV (reference sequence). The trim removed 8 bases at V and 6 bases at J, leaving 11 bases unmatched. The length of the CDR3 is 15 residues. CDR3 in amino acids: CASGRGQGDSNTIYF. DNA for the CDR3: TGTGCCAGCGGGAGGGGACAGGGCGATTCAAACACCATATATTTT.

About this clonotype: Since a much larger clone is just one base distant, this may be a read error. The chain recombines TRBV10-3 with TRBJ2-1, with D perhaps TRBD2 (5 bases). Germline assignment: CDR1 ENHRY and CDR2 SYGVKD. The CDR3 spans 14 residues. CDR3 protein: CAIRNEVGVNEQLF. CDR3 DNA sequence: TGTGCCATCAGAAATGAGGTCGGGGTCAATGAGCAGTTATTC.

Comment on this clonotype: With a much larger clone just one base away, this may be a read error. V usage is TRBV6-6 and J usage is TRBJ2-7; 10 nucleotides match TRBD1. The V segment lost 11 bases and the J segment 6 bases; nucleotides outside the gene matches: 10. Per the germline V gene, CDR1 is MNHNY and CDR2 is SVGAGI (reference sequence). The CDR3 is 13 amino acids. In DNA, the CDR3 is TGTGCCGGGAAGACAGGGGGCAGGCGCGAGCAGTACTTC. Translated: CAGKTGGRREQYF.

At least ten counts were recorded for this clonotype. The rearrangement uses TRBV14 and TRBJ2-3, with D perhaps being TRBD1 or TRBD2 (5 bases each). This CDR3 is built from 13 residues. V lost 1 base, J lost 11 bases, and 13 bases lay in between. Germline assignment: CDR1 SGHDN and CDR2 FVKESK. This CDR3 is CASSQAGGTQQYF. The CDR3 DNA reads TGTGCCAGCAGCCAAGCCGGTGGGACCCAGCAGTATTTT.

With respect to this clonotype: This sequence may be a read error, since a much larger clone differs from it by one base. The J gene is TRBJ2-3, the V gene TRBV11-2; D unresolved. Germline V gene data show CDR1 as SGHAT and CDR2 as FQNNGV. The V gene lost 3 bases and the J gene lost 2 bases, with 9 bases spanning the gap. This CDR3 contains 14 residues. CDR3 coding DNA: TGTGCCAGCAGCTTTGGCAGTTACACAGATACGCAGTATTTT. Amino acids: CASSFGSYTDTQYF. Together with reference TRBV11-2 and TRBJ2-3, the CDR3 gives the full variable domain: EAGVAQSPRYKIIEKRQSVAFWCNPISGHATLYWYQQILGQGPKLLIQFQNNGVVDDSQLPKDRFSAERLKGVDSTLKIQPAKLEDSAVYLCASSFGSYTDTQYFGPGTRLTVL.

This clonotype was counted at least ten times. The chain joins TRBV20-1 to TRBJ2-4; 11 nucleotides line up with TRBD2. Per germline, CDR1 DFQATT and CDR2 SNEGSKA (reference sequence). The CDR3 totals 16 residues. J gave up 3 bases and V 6 bases, and 10 bases lay outside the gene matches. CDR3 protein: CSAGLAGGVGKNIQYF. The DNA of the CDR3 is TGCAGTGCCGGCCTAGCGGGAGGAGTAGGCAAAAACATTCAGTACTTC.

This clonotype was counted at least ten times. The genes are TRBV5-1 and TRBJ2-7; TRBD1 agrees at 8 bases. Germline CDR1 and CDR2: SGHRS and YFSETQ. The CDR3 totals 15 residues. The ends lost 9 bases at V and 4 bases at J; junction bases unmatched: 15. The CDR3 is CATSRSGQGAYEQYF. CDR3 nucleotides: TGCGCCACGTCTCGGTCGGGGCAGGGGGCTTACGAGCAGTACTTC.

The sample holds many counts of this clonotype. The V gene is TRBV7-9, the J gene TRBJ2-2; TRBD1 matches 7 bases. From germline, CDR1 is SEHNR and CDR2 FQNEAQ (reference sequence). Trimming cost V 5 bases and J 1 base; bases outside gene matches: 4. The CDR3 runs 15 residues. The CDR3 coding sequence is TGTGCCAGCAGCCCCCGGACAGGGAACACCGGGGAGCTGTTTTTT. Encoded protein: CASSPRTGNTGELFF.

This clonotype has ten or more counts. V gene TRBV20-1 combines with J gene TRBJ1-4, with TRBD1 as a possible D gene (5 bases). This CDR3 spans 13 amino acids. Germline V gene lookup returns CDR1 DFQATT and CDR2 SNEGSKA (reference sequence). V lost 5 bases and J lost 5, with 12 bases in between. CDR3 bases: TGCAGTGCTGAAGCGGGGGTAAATGAAAAACTGTTTTTT. Translated, it gives CSAEAGVNEKLFF.

This clonotype was detected many times. This chain uses TRBV29-1 with TRBJ1-3; D is unresolved. Trimming left V 6 bases short and J 7 bases short, with 10 bases between. The CDR3 runs to 11 residues. CDR1 and CDR2 from the germline V gene are SQVTM and ANQGSEA. CDR3 nucleotides: TGCAGCGTCAGAGTGGCTAACACCATATATTTT. Amino acid sequence: CSVRVANTIYF.

This clonotype occurred many times. The rearrangement joins TRBV29-1 to TRBJ2-5, with D perhaps TRBD1 (5 bases). Between the trimmed V and J ends, which lost 4 bases and 2 bases, there was a span of 11 bases. The CDR3 covers 13 residues. Germline V gene data show CDR1 as SQVTM and CDR2 as ANQGSEA. The CDR3 DNA follows: TGCAGCGTTGTAGGGGCTGGGCAAGAGACCCAGTACTTC. Its protein is CSVVGAGQETQYF.

In its sample, this clonotype was seen many times. This chain links TRBV12-3 or TRBV12-4 with TRBJ1-6, with D uncertain. The CDR3 covers 15 residues. The germline V and J ends were trimmed by 3 bases and 9 bases, with 15 bases remaining between them. DNA of the CDR3: TGTGCCAGCAGTTTTCGGCAGGCTCAACTTTCACCCCTCCACTTT. Protein product: CASSFRQAQLSPLHF.

Ten or more counts support this clonotype. The chain carries TRBV27 and TRBJ1-2; D is undetermined. Trimming removed 4 bases from V and 8 bases from J, with 20 bases in between. This CDR3 has 15 residues. CDR1 is MNHEY and CDR2 is SMNVEV in the germline V gene (reference sequence). Written as DNA, the CDR3 is TGTGCCAGCAGTTATTGGCGGGGTGACCTCCGGGGCTACACCTTC. Residues: CASSYWRGDLRGYTF.

This clonotype was picked up many times. This chain's CDR3 is CASSLRVNSPLHF. The CDR3 nucleotides read TGCGCCAGCAGCTTGAGAGTAAATTCACCCCTCCACTTT. The rearrangement links TRBV5-1 to TRBJ1-6; no clear D. V lost 1 base to trimming and J lost 7 bases, with 6 bases between them. This CDR3 comprises 13 residues. Looked up from germline, CDR1 is SGHRS and CDR2 is YFSETQ.